The sequence of this T cell receptor beta chain was determined in a study of CD8+ T cells in alopecia areata. Extracted RNA was reverse transcribed, and the resulting cDNA served as sequencing template. Produced via immunoSEQ multiplex PCR; TCRdb's table is partial and in-frame only. The sample yields roughly 60,000 clones, 44% seen once. This clone was seen a few times. Trimming left V 6 bases short and J 2 bases short, with 14 bases between. This CDR3 contains 14 residues. From germline, CDR1 is LNHDA and CDR2 SQIVND (reference sequence). Sequencing was done on a sample of NKG2D-low CD8+ T cells sorted from blood. This TCR was recovered from a human donor with alopecia areata. This sequence joins TRBV19 and TRBJ2-7; possible D gene TRBD1, 6 bases. The CDR3 bases are TGTGCCAGTAGCCTCCTGCCAGGGGCCTACGAGCAGTACTTC. Encoded protein: CASSLLPGAYEQYF.